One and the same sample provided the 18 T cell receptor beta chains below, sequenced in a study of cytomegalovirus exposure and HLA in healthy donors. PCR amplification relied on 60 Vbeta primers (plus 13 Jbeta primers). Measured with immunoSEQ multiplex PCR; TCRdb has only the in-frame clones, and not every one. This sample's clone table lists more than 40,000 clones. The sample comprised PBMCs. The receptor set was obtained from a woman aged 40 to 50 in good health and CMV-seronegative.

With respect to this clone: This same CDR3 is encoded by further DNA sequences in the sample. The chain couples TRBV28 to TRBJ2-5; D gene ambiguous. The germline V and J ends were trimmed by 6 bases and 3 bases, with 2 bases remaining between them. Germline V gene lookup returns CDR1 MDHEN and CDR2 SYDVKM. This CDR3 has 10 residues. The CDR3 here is CASSKETQYF. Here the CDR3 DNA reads TGTGCCAGCAGCAAAGAGACCCAGTACTTC.

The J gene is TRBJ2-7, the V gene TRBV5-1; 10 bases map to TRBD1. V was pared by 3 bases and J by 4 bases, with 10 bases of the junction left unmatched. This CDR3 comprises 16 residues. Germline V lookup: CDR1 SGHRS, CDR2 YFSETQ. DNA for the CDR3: TGCGCCAGCAGCTCGCGGTTGGACAGGGGGAGGTACGAGCAGTACTTC. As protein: CASSSRLDRGRYEQYF.

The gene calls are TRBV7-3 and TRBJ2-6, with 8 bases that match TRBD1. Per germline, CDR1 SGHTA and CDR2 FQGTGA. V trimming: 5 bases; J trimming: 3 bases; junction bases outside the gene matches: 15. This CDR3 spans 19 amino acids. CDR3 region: CASSPSGQAIVGGANVLTF. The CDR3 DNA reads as TGTGCCAGCAGCCCCTCGGGACAGGCTATAGTAGGTGGGGCCAACGTCCTGACTTTC.

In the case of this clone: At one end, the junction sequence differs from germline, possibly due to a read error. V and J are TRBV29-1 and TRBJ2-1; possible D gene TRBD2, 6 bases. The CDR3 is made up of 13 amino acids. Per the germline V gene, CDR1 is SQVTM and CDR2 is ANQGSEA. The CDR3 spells CSVEGTSYNEQFF. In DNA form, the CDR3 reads TGCAGCGTCGAAGGGACTTCCTACAATGAGCAGTTCTTC.

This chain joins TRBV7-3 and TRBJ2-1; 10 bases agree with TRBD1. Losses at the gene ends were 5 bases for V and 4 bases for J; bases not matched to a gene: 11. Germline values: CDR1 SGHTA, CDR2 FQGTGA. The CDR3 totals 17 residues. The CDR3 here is CASSPRSGTGVYNEQFF. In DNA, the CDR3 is TGTGCCAGCAGCCCCCGGTCCGGGACAGGGGTATACAATGAGCAGTTCTTC.

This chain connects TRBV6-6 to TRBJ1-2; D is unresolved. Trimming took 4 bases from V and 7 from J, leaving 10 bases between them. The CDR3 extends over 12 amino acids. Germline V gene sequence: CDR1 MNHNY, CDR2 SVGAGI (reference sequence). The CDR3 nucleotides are TGTGCCAGCAGTTTGACCGGCGGTGGCTACACCTTC. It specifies CASSLTGGGYTF.

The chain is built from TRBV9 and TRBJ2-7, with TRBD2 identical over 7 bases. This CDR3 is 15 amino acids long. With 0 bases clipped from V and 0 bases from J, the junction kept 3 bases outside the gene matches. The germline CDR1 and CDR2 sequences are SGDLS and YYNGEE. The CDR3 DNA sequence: TGTGCCAGCAGCGTAGGGACTAGACTCTCCTACGAGCAGTACTTC. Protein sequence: CASSVGTRLSYEQYF.

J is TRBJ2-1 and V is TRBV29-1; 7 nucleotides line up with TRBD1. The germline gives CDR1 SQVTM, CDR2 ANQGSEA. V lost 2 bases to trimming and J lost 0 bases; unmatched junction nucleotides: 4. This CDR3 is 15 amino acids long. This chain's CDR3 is CSVESYRGSYNEQFF. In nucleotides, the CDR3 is TGCAGCGTTGAATCCTACAGGGGCTCCTACAATGAGCAGTTCTTC.

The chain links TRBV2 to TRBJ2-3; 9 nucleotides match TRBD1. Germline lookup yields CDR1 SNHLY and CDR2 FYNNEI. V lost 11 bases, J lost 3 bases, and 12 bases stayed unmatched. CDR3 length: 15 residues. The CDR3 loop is CALQQYRGQTDTQYF. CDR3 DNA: TGTGCCCTACAGCAGTACAGGGGGCAAACAGATACGCAGTATTTT.

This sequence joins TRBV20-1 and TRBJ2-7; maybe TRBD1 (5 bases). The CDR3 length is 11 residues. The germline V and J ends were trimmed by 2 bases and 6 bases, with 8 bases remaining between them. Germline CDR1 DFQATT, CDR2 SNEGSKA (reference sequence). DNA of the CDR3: TGCAGTGCTAGAAAGGGGCTCGAGCAGTACTTC. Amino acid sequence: CSARKGLEQYF.

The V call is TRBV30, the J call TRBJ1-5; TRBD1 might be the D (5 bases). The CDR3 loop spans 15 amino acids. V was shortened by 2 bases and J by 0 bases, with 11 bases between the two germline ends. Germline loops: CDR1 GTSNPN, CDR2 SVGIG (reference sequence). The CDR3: CAWSWDSISNQPQHF. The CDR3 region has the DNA TGTGCCTGGAGTTGGGACTCGATTAGCAATCAGCCCCAGCATTTT.

In DNA, the CDR3 is TGTGCCAGCAGCGTACCTGGGACAGGGGGGCTGGAGACCCAGTACTTC. The encoded protein is CASSVPGTGGLETQYF. The chain combines TRBV9 with TRBJ2-5, with 11 bases that match TRBD1. CDR1 and CDR2 (germline): SGDLS, YYNGEE. V lost 1 base, J lost 5 bases, and 7 bases stayed unmatched. The CDR3 contains 16 residues.

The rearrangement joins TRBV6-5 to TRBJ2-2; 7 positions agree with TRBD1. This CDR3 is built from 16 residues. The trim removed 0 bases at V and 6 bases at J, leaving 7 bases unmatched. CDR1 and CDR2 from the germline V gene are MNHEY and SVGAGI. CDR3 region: CASSYSPGGIAGELFF. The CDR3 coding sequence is TGTGCCAGCAGTTACTCACCAGGGGGTATCGCCGGGGAGCTGTTTTTT.

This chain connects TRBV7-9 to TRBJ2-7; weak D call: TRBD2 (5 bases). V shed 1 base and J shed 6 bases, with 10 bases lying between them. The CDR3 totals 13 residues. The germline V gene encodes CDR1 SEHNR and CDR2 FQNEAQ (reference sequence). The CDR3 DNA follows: TGTGCCAGCAGCTTAGAGGCGGGTTCCGAGCAGTACTTC. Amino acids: CASSLEAGSEQYF.

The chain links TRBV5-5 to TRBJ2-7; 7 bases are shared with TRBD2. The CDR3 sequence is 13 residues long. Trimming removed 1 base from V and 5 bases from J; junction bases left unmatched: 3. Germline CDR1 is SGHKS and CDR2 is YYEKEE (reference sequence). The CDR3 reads CASSLTSVNEQYF. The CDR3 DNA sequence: TGTGCCAGCAGCTTGACTAGCGTCAACGAGCAGTACTTC.

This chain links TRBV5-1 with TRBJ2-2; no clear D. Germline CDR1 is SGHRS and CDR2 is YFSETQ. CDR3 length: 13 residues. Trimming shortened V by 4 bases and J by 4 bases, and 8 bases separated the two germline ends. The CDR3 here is CASSPVPTGELFF. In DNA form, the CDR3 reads TGCGCCAGCAGCCCGGTCCCCACCGGGGAGCTGTTTTTT. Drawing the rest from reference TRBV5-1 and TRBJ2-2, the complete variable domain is KAGVTQTPRYLIKTRGQQVTLSCSPISGHRSVSWYQQTPGQGLQFLFEYFSETQRNKGNFPGRFSGRQFSNSRSEMNVSTLELGDSALYLCASSPVPTGELFFGEGSRLTVL.

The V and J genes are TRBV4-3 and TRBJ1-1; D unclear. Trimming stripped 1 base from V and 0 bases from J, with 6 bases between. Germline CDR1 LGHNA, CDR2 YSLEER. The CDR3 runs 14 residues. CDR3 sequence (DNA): TGCGCCAGCAGCCAAGTGCGCCTGAACACTGAAGCTTTCTTT. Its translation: CASSQVRLNTEAFF.

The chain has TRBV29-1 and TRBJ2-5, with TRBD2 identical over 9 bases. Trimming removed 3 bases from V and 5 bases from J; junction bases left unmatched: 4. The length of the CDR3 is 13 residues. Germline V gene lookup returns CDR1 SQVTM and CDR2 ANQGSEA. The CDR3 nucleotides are TGCAGCGTTGATCGTCTAGCGGGGGAGACCCAGTACTTC. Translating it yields CSVDRLAGETQYF. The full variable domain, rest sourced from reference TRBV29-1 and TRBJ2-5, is SAVISQKPSRDICQRGTSLTIQCQVDSQVTMMFWYRQQPGQSLTLIATANQGSEATYESGFVIDKFPISRPNLTFSTLTVSNMSPEDSSIYLCSVDRLAGETQYFGPGTRLLVL.